The present T cell receptor (beta chain) was sequenced within a study of shared clonotypes between healthy human individuals. The germline V gene encodes CDR1 KGHSH and CDR2 LQKENI. V lost 3 bases and J lost 9, with 18 bases in between. The CDR3 runs to 16 residues. General study points: Generally, naive subsets (rather than memory subsets) showed larger estimated richness. Among several donors, approximately 5% of naive CD4 clonotypes were found in common. Sequencing of the sorted subsets was shown by rarefaction to be incomplete despite large depth.

As for this clone: Its target is not known.

Naive CD8 cells were CD45RO-negative, positively selected for CCR7, excluding terminally differentiated effector memory CD45RA+ cells. Deep level was the assay's run setting. Method: immunoSEQ multiplex PCR; TCRdb's copy keeps in-frame clones and lacks some. The sample consists of about 2 million clones, about 94% of them appearing once. The V call is TRBV18, the J call TRBJ1-6; a possible D gene is TRBD1 (6 bases). The material sequenced was naive CD8+ T cells sorted from blood. This TCR came from a man aged 18 to 35 in good health. DNA for the CDR3: TGTGCCAGCTCACCCACAGGGTCCCAGATCGGTTCACCCCTCCACTTT. The encoded protein is CASSPTGSQIGSPLHF. The full variable domain, with the rest looked up from reference TRBV18 and TRBJ1-6, is NAGVMQNPRHLVRRRGQEARLRCSPMKGHSHVYWYRQLPEEGLKFMVYLQKENIIDESGMPKERFSAEFPKEGPSILRIQQVVRGDSAAYFCASSPTGSQIGSPLHFGNGTRLTVT.